These T cell receptor beta chains were read from a single sample in a study of neoadjuvant nivolumab and ipilimumab in lung cancer. Profiling relied on immunoSEQ multiplex PCR, and the TCRdb table lists in-frame clones only, not all of them. Among 40,000 or so clones listed, roughly nine tenths were seen once. The sample consisted of peripheral blood, taken before neoadjuvant nivolumab, alone or with ipilimumab. These receptors came from an adult with non-small cell lung cancer. Both conserved end residues are part of each CDR3. The D gene is left open where the match is weak.

length,D,J,V,DNA,CDR3
15,.,TRBJ1-2,TRBV5-1,TGCGCCAGCAGTCATGCCGACAATCGGGACTATGGCTACACCTTC,CASSHADNRDYGYTF
15,TRBD1,TRBJ2-3,TRBV6-1,TGTGCCAGCAGTGATCGGGACAGGCGGGGAGATACGCAGTATTTT,CASSDRDRRGDTQYF
13,.,TRBJ2-1,TRBV7-2,TGTGCCAGCAGCTCCCCAAGACTTCGGTCGCTGTTCTTC,CASSSPRLRSLFF
13,.,TRBJ2-3,TRBV11-2,TGTGCCATCCGCCCGGGGAGCACAGATACGCAGTATTTT,CAIRPGSTDTQYF
16,.,TRBJ2-7,TRBV11-3,TGTGCCAGCAGCTTACGACGAAGACGGGACTCCTACGAGCAGTACTTC,CASSLRRRRDSYEQYF
15,TRBD2,TRBJ2-1,TRBV25-1,TGTGCCAGCAGTGAAGGCCTAGCGGGAGGGGTTGAGCAGTTCTTC,CASSEGLAGGVEQFF
13,TRBD1,TRBJ2-3,TRBV5-8,TGTGCCAGCAGCTACGACAGGGCAGATACGCAGTATTTT,CASSYDRADTQYF
15,TRBD1,TRBJ2-6,TRBV7-9,TGTGCCAGCAGCGATCCAGGGGGTAAGGCCAACGTCCTGACTTTC,CASSDPGGKANVLTF
18,TRBD2,TRBJ2-3,TRBV6-1,TGTGCCAGCAGTGAATCCCCTATAGCGGGAGGCGGTACAGATACGCAGTATTTT,CASSESPIAGGGTDTQYF
17,.,TRBJ2-7,TRBV28,TGTGCCAGCAGTTTACCAGAAAGGGGGGGACTCTCCTACGAGCAGTACTTC,CASSLPERGGLSYEQYF
13,.,TRBJ2-3,TRBV5-4,TGTGCCAGCAGCCCAAACACGGGAGATACGCAGTATTTT,CASSPNTGDTQYF
15,TRBD2,TRBJ2-4,TRBV6-5,TGTGCCAGCAGCCGCGGGGGAGCGGGTCCCAACATTCAGTACTTC,CASSRGGAGPNIQYF
14,TRBD1,TRBJ2-7,TRBV5-1,TGCGCCAGCAGCCACGGACAGGGCCAAGGCGAGCAGTACTTC,CASSHGQGQGEQYF
15,.,TRBJ2-7,TRBV6-5,TGTGCCAGCAGTTACGAGAGCGGAGCTTACTACGAGCAGTACTTC,CASSYESGAYYEQYF
16,.,TRBJ1-5,TRBV30,TGTGCCTGGAGTCCCCCGGGCCGGGCTAGCAATCAGCCCCAGCATTTT,CAWSPPGRASNQPQHF
13,.,TRBJ2-5,TRBV2,TGTGCCAGCAGTGTGGACAGAGACGAGACCCAGTACTTC,CASSVDRDETQYF